The clone carrying this T cell receptor beta chain was detected ten times or more. Its matching antigen is unknown. The sample comes from a study of early T cells in non-severe SARS-CoV-2 infection. As for the study in general: Sequencing of bulk RNA from unsorted whole blood was done, without chain pairing. Points from the study as a whole: VDJdb-based matching was biased toward anti-spike CD8 responses and missed private and CD4 specificities.

The V end was cut by 0 bases, the J end by 3 bases, with 9 bases between. Germline loops: CDR1 MNHEY, CDR2 SVGEGT. The CDR3 runs 15 residues. Attachment of unique molecular identifiers was made to individual cDNA molecules. TCRdb called the 5' RACE reads again in MiXCR, with one record for every CDR3 protein. The table shows tens of thousands of distinct CDR3 sequences, with almost 6% occurring only once. The sequenced sample consisted of whole blood. V and J are TRBV6-2 or TRBV6-3 and TRBJ1-5, with unresolved D. The TCR originated in an adult who was a healthcare worker with PCR-confirmed SARS-CoV-2 infection or an uninfected control (not recorded which). Written as DNA, the CDR3 is TGTGCCAGCAGTTACTCGAAAGTTTACAATCAGCCCCAGCATTTT. Translating it yields CASSYSKVYNQPQHF.